A single sample is the source of the 10 T cell receptor beta chains below, sequenced in a study of PD-1 blockade in classical Hodgkin lymphoma. Regarding time point: cycle 4 day 1 (C4D1), after around six weeks of nivolumab. Every patient relapsed after autologous stem cell transplantation, and brentuximab vedotin exposure varied. Magnetic negative selection isolated CD8+ T cells from thawed PBMCs. TCRdb's copy holds only in-frame clones and misses some; the assay was immunoSEQ multiplex PCR. The profile shows about 20,000 clones, over 65% of them singletons. This specimen consisted of CD8+ T cells from blood, obtained before the fourth cycle of nivolumab. The origin of the receptors is a human donor with classical Hodgkin lymphoma.

The rearrangement links TRBV9 to TRBJ2-7; 8 bases fit TRBD1. The CDR3 contains 15 residues. Germline trimming cut 4 bases from V and 3 bases from J; bases unmatched to any gene: 9. The germline gives CDR1 SGDLS, CDR2 YYNGEE. CDR3 bases: TGTGCCAGCAGCCCCGGACAGGGAACGCTCTACGAGCAGTACTTC. It encodes CASSPGQGTLYEQYF. Full variable domain (rest looked up from reference TRBV9 and TRBJ2-7): DSGVTQTPKHLITATGQRVTLRCSPRSGDLSVYWYQQSLDQGLQFLIQYYNGEERAKGNILERFSAQQFPDLHSELNLSSLELGDSALYFCASSPGQGTLYEQYFGPGTRLTVT.

The chain carries TRBV4-1 and TRBJ2-1; 15 bases line up with TRBD2. The germline V gene encodes CDR1 MGHRA and CDR2 YSYEKL. The length of the CDR3 is 18 residues. V lost 4 bases and J lost 2; bases outside the gene matches: 6. CDR3 bases: TGCGCCAGCAGCCCCGGACTAGCGGGGGGGCCGCCCTACAATGAGCAGTTCTTC. Translating gives CASSPGLAGGPPYNEQFF.

V is TRBV19 and J is TRBJ1-1; D call uncertain. This CDR3 region has 13 residues. Germline lookup yields CDR1 LNHDA and CDR2 SQIVND (reference sequence). V lost 1 base and J 3 bases, leaving 6 bases between the germline ends. The CDR3 loop reads CASSIGVDTEAFF. The DNA of the CDR3 is TGTGCCAGTAGTATAGGGGTAGACACTGAAGCTTTCTTT.

J is TRBJ1-1 and V is TRBV5-4; D call uncertain. Germline V gives CDR1 SGHNT, CDR2 YYREEE (reference sequence). This CDR3 has 14 amino acids. V lost 5 bases, J lost 4 bases, and 15 bases lay in between. CDR3 amino acids: CASRLTRWGTEAFF. The CDR3 DNA is TGTGCCAGCAGACTGACCCGATGGGGCACTGAAGCTTTCTTT.

This rearrangement joins TRBV7-6 to TRBJ1-4, with D uncertain. Germline values: CDR1 SGHVS, CDR2 FNYEAQ. This CDR3 contains 12 residues. Trimming removed 2 bases at V and 12 bases at J, with 10 bases between. The CDR3 reads CASSLISGELFF. The CDR3 region has the DNA TGTGCCAGCAGCTTAATCTCGGGTGAACTGTTTTTT. The full variable domain, in which reference TRBV7-6 and TRBJ1-4 provide the parts outside the CDR3, is GAGVSQSPRYKVTKRGQDVALRCDPISGHVSLYWYRQALGQGPEFLTYFNYEAQQDKSGLPNDRFSAERPEGSISTLTIQRTEQRDSAMYRCASSLISGELFFGSGTQLSVL.

The chain combines TRBV19 with TRBJ1-4; D remains unclear. The germline gives CDR1 LNHDA, CDR2 SQIVND (reference sequence). The CDR3 runs 14 residues. V was clipped by 2 bases and J by 7 bases, with 11 bases between them. CDR3 amino acids: CASSIWGLSEKLFF. The CDR3, as DNA: TGTGCCAGTAGTATATGGGGATTAAGTGAAAAACTGTTTTTT.

The V and J genes are TRBV4-1 and TRBJ2-1, with 7 positions matching TRBD1. CDR3 length: 16 amino acids. In germline, CDR1 is MGHRA, CDR2 YSYEKL. Trimming took 0 bases from V and 7 from J; bases not matched to a gene: 9. For the CDR3, the DNA is TGCGCCAGCAGCCAAGATGACAGGGTAGGTTGGAATGAGCAGTTCTTC. Protein product: CASSQDDRVGWNEQFF.

The genes are TRBV4-2 and TRBJ2-5, with 14 bases that match TRBD2. The CDR3 extends over 17 amino acids. Germline trimming cut 0 bases from V and 5 bases from J; bases unmatched to any gene: 5. Germline V gives CDR1 LGHNA, CDR2 YNFKEQ. In DNA form, the CDR3 reads TGTGCCAGCAGCCAAGATTTGACTAGCGGGGGGGTCGAGACCCAGTACTTC. Its protein product is CASSQDLTSGGVETQYF.

The chain employs TRBV6-5 and TRBJ1-2; D gene ambiguous. Germline CDR1 reads MNHEY; CDR2 reads SVGAGI. The CDR3 has 13 amino acids. V lost 3 bases, J lost 5 bases, and 10 bases lay in between. This CDR3 reads CASSYGVGYGYTF. DNA of the CDR3: TGTGCCAGCAGTTATGGGGTGGGGTATGGCTACACCTTC.

As for this clone: The germline gene is not matched at one end of the junction; a read error may be the cause. The rearrangement uses TRBV9 and TRBJ2-7; D is uncertain. The CDR3 loop spans 11 amino acids. Germline lookup yields CDR1 SGDLS and CDR2 YYNGEE. DNA for the CDR3: TGTGCCAGCAGCGATAACCAATTCCTCACCTTC. It specifies CASSDNQFLTF. The full variable domain, completed using reference TRBV9 and TRBJ2-7, is DSGVTQTPKHLITATGQRVTLRCSPRSGDLSVYWYQQSLDQGLQFLIQYYNGEERAKGNILERFSAQQFPDLHSELNLSSLELGDSALYFCASSDNQFLTFGPGTRLTVT.